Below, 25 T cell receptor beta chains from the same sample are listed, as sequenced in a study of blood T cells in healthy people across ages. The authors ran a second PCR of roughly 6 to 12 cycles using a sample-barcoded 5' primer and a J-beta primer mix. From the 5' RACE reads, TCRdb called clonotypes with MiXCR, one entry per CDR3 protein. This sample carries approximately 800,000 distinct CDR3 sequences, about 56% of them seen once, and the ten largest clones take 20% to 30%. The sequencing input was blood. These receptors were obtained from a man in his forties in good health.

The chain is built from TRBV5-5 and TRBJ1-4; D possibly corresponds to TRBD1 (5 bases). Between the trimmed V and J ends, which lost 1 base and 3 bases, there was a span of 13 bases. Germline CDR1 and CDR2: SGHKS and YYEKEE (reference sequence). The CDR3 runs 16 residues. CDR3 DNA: TGTGCCAGCAGCTTGAGCAGGGCCCAACCTAATGAAAAACTGTTTTTT. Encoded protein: CASSLSRAQPNEKLFF.

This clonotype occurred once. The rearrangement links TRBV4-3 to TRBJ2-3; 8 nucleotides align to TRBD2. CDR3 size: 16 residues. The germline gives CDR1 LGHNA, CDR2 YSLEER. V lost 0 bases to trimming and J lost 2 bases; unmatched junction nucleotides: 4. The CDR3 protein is CASSQEREAYTDTQYF. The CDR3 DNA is TGCGCCAGCAGCCAAGAGCGGGAGGCATACACAGATACGCAGTATTTT.

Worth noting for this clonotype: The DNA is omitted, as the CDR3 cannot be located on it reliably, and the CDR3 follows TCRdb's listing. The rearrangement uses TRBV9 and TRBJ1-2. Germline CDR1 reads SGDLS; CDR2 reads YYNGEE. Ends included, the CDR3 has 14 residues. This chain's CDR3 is CASTSGGANYGYTF.

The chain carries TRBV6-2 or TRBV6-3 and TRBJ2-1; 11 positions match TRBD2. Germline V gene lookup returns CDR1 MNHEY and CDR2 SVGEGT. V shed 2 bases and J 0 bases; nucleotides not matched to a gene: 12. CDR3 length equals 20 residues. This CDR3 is CASSYPLAGGETSSYNEQFF. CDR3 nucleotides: TGTGCCAGCAGTTACCCCCTAGCGGGGGGAGAAACGAGCTCCTACAATGAGCAGTTCTTC.

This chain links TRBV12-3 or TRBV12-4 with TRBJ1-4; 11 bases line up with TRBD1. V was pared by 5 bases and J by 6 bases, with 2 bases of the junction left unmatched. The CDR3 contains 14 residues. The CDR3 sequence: CASSRTGGDEKLFF. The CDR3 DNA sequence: TGTGCCAGCAGTCGGACAGGGGGCGATGAAAAACTGTTTTTT.

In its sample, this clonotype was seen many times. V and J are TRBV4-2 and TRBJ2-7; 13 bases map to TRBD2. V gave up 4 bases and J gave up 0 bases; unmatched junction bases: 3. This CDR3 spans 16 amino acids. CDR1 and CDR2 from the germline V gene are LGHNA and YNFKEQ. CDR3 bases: TGTGCCAGCAGCCCCGGGACTAGCGGGGACTCCTACGAGCAGTACTTC. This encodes CASSPGTSGDSYEQYF.

The CDR3 DNA sequence: TGCAGTGGGGCAGGGGGGGTTTCCTACGAGCAGTACTTC. Translated, it gives CSGAGGVSYEQYF. V usage is TRBV20-1 and J usage is TRBJ2-7; D possibly uses TRBD1 or TRBD2 (7 bases each). CDR3 size: 13 residues. Trimming removed 7 bases from V and 1 base from J, with 14 bases in between. Germline V gene data show CDR1 as DFQATT and CDR2 as SNEGSKA (reference sequence).

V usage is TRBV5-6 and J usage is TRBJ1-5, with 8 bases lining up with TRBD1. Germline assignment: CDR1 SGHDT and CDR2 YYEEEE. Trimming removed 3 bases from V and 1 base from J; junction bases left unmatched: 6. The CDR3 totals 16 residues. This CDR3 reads CASSSMDRDSNQPQHF. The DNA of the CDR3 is TGTGCCAGCAGCTCTATGGACAGGGACAGCAATCAGCCCCAGCATTTT.

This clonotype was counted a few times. The CDR3 sequence: CATSGAQAGGPADTQYF. The CDR3 nucleotides read TGTGCCACCAGCGGGGCCCAAGCGGGAGGGCCCGCAGATACGCAGTATTTT. V gene TRBV15 combines with J gene TRBJ2-3; 10 bases match TRBD2. J was trimmed by 4 bases and V by 5 bases; bases with no gene match: 12. This CDR3 has 17 residues. Germline lookup yields CDR1 LNHNV and CDR2 YYDKDF (reference sequence).

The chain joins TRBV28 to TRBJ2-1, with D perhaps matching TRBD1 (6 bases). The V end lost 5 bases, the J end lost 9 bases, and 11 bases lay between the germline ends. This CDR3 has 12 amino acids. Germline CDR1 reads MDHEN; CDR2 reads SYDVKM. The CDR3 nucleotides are TGTGCCAGCAGTGAGGGGGTTTTTGAGCAGTTCTTC. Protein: CASSEGVFEQFF.

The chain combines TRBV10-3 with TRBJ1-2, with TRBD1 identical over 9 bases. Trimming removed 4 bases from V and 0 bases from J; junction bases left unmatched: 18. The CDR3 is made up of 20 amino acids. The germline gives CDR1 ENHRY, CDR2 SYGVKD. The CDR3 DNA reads TGTGCCATCAGTGGTGGGGACAGGGACCGCTATCGGTCTCCTAACTATGGCTACACCTTC. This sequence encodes CAISGGDRDRYRSPNYGYTF.

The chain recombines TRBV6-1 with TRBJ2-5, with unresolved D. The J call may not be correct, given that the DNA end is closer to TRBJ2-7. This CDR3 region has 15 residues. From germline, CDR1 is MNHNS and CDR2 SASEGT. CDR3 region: CASSTTTLSTDEQYF. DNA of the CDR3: TGTGCCAGCAGCACGACGACTTTGTCGACGGACGAGCAGTACTTC.

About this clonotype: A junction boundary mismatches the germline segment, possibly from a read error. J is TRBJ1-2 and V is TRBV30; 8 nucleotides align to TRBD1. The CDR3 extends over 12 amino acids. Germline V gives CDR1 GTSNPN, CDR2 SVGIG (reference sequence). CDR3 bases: TGTGCCTGGACTGGACAGGGCTATGGCCACACCTTC. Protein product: CAWTGQGYGHTF.

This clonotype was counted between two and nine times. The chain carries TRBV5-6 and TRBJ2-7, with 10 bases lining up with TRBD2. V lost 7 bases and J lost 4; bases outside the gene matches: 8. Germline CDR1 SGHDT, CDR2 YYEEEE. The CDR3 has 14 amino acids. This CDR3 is CASRVRLAGYEQYF. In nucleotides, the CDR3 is TGTGCCAGCCGCGTCAGACTAGCGGGTTACGAGCAGTACTTC.

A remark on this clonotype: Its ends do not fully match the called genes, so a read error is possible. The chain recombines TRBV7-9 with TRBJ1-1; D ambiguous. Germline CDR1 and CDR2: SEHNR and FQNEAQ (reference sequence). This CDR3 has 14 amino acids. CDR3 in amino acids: CASSVALLNTEAFF. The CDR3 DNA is TGTGCCAGCAGCGTAGCGCTACTGAACACTGAAGCTTTCTTT.

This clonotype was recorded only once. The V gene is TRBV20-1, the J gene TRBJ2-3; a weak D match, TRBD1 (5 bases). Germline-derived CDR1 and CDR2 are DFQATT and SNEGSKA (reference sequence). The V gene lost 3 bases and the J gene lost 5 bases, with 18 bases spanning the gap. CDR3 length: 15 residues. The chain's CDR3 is CSASSGSGLQDTQYF. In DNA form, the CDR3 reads TGCAGTGCTAGCTCGGGTTCAGGGCTACAAGATACGCAGTATTTT.

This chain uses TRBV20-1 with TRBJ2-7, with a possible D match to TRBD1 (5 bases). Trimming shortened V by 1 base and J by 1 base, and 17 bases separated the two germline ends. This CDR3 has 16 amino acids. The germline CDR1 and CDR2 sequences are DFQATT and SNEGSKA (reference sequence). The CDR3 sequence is CSARAPPPRESYEQYF. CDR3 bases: TGCAGTGCTAGAGCCCCACCACCCAGGGAATCCTACGAGCAGTACTTC.

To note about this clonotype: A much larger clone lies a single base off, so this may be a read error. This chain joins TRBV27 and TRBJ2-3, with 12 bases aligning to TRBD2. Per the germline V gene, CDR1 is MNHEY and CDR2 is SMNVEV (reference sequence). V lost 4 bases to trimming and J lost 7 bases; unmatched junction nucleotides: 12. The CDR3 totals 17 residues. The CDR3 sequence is CASSSTWTSGMGNTQYF. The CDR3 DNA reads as TGTGCCAGCAGTTCAACTTGGACTAGCGGGATGGGGAATACGCAGTATTTT.

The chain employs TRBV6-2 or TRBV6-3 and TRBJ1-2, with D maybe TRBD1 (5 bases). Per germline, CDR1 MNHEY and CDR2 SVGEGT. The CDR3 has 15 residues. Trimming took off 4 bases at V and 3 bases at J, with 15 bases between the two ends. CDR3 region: CASSSDRDVYYGYTF. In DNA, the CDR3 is TGTGCCAGCAGTTCGGATCGGGACGTCTACTATGGCTACACCTTC.

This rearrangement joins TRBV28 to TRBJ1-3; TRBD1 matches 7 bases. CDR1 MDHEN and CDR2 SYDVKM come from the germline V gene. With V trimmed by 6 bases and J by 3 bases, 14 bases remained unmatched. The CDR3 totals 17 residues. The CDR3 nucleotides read TGTGCCAGCAGCCGAACCGGGACAGTAACAGGTGGAAACACCATATATTTT. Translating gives CASSRTGTVTGGNTIYF.

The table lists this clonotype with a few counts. This chain's CDR3 is CASSVGTSNEQFF. The CDR3 DNA reads TGTGCCAGCAGCGTGGGGACTAGCAATGAGCAGTTCTTC. V usage is TRBV9 and J usage is TRBJ2-1, with 8 bases that match TRBD2. The CDR3 runs 13 residues. V trimming: 2 bases; J trimming: 6 bases; junction bases outside the gene matches: 1. CDR1 SGDLS and CDR2 YYNGEE come from the germline V gene.

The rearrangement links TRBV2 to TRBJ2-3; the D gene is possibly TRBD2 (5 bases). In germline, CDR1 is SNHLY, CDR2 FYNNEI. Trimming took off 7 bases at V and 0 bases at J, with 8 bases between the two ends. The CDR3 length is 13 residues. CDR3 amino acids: CASKRTSTDTQYF. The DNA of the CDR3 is TGTGCCAGCAAGCGGACTAGCACAGATACGCAGTATTTT.

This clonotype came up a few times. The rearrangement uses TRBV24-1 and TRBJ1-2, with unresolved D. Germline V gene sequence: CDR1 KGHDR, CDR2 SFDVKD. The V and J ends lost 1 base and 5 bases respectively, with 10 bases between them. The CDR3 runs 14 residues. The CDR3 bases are TGTGCCACCAGTGATTTTGAGCAATTTTATGGCTACACCTTC. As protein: CATSDFEQFYGYTF.

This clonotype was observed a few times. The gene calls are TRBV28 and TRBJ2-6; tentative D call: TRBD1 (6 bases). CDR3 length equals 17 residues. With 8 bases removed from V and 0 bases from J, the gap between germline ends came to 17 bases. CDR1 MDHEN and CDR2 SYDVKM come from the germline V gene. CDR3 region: CASGEYRVHSGANVLTF. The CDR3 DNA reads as TGTGCCAGCGGGGAGTACAGGGTCCACTCTGGGGCCAACGTCCTGACTTTC.

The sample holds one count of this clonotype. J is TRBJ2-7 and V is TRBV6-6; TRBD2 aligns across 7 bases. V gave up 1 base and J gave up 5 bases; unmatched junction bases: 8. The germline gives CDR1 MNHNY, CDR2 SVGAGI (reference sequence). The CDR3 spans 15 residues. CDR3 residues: CASSYYGAGGDEQYF. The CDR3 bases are TGTGCCAGCAGTTACTACGGGGCTGGGGGGGACGAGCAGTACTTC.